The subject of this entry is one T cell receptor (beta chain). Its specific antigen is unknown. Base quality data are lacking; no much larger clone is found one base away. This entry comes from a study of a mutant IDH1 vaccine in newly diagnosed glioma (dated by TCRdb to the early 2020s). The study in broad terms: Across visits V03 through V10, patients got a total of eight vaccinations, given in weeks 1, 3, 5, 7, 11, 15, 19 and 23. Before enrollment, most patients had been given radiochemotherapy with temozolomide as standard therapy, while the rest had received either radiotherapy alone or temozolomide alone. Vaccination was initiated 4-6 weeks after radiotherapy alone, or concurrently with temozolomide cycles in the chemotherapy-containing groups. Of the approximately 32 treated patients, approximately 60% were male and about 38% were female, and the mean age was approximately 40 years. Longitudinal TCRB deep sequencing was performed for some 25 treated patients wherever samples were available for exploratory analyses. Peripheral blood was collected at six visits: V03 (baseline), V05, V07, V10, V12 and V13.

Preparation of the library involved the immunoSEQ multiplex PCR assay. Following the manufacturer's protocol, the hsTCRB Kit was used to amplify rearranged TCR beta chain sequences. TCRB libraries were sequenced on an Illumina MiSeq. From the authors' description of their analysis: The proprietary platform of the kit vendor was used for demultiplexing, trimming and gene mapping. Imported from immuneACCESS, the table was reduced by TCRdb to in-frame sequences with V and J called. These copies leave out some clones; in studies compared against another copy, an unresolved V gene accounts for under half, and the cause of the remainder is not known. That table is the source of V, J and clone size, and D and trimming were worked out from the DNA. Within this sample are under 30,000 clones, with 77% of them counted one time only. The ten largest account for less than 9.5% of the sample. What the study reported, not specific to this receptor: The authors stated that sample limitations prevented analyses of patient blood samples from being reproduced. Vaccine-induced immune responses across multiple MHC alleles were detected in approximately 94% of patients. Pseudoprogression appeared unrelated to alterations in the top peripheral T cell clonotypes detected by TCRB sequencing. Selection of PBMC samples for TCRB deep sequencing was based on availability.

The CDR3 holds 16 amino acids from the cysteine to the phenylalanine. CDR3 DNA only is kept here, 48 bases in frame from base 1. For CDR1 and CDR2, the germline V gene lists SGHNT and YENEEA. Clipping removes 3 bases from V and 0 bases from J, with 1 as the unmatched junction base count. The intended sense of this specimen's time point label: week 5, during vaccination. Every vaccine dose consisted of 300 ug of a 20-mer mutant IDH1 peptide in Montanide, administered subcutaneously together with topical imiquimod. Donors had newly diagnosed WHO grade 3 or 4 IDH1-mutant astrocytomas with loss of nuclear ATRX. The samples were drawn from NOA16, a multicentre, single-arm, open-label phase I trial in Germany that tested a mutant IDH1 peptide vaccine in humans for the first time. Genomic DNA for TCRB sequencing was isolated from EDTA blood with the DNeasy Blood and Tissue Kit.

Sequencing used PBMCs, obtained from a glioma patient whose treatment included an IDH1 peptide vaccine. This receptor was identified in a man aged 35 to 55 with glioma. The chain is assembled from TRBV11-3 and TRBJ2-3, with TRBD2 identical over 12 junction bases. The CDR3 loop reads CASSFGTSGSTDTQYF. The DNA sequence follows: TGTGCCAGCAGCTTTGGGACTAGCGGGAGCACAGATACGCAGTATTTT.